This is a list of T cell receptor beta chains from one sample in a study of immune heterogeneity within non-small cell lung tumors. Each CDR3 protein is one row after TCRdb ran MiXCR on the multiplex PCR reads. The sample consists of about 12,000 distinct CDR3 sequences, around a fifth of them appearing once. Sequencing was done on a sample of lung tumor tissue. These receptors all stem from a man aged 55 to 70 with non-small cell lung cancer. Both conserved end residues are part of each CDR3. D genes are given only for firm matches. Where a row states a size, it is once, few, many or the class of an expanded clone; other rows omit it.

abundance | j_gene | v_gene | d_gene | CDR3nt | CDR3aa
medium-sized | TRBJ2-7 | TRBV2 | - | TGTGCCAGCAGTGGGATTTACGAGCAGTACTTC | CASSGIYEQYF
- | TRBJ1-4 | TRBV27 | - | TGTGCCAGCCGCAACAGGGTTCAAAAACTGTTTTTT | CASRNRVQKLFF
- | TRBJ2-7 | TRBV5-4 | TRBD2 | TGTGCCAGCAGCTTGGACCCAGCGGGAGCGCCCTACGAGCAGTACTTC | CASSLDPAGAPYEQYF
- | TRBJ2-2 | TRBV5-1 | - | TGCGCCAGCAGCTTGGTCGTCTCGAACATCGGGGAGCTGTTTTTT | CASSLVVSNIGELFF
few | TRBJ1-3 | TRBV4-1 | - | TGCGCCAGCAGCCGACTACGGAGCTCTGGAAACACCATATATTTT | CASSRLRSSGNTIYF
- | TRBJ1-2 | TRBV5-1 | TRBD1 | TGCGCCAGCAGCTCCGGGACAGATACTTCAAACTATGGCTACACCTTC | CASSSGTDTSNYGYTF
medium-sized | TRBJ2-5 | TRBV7-3 | TRBD2 | TGTGCCAGCAGCCCGGGACCGGGACTAGCGGCAAAGGAGACCCAGTACTTC | CASSPGPGLAAKETQYF
few | TRBJ2-3 | TRBV24-1 | TRBD1 | TGTGCCACCAGTGAGCCCCGGGACAGGGACACAGATACGCAGTATTTT | CATSEPRDRDTDTQYF
- | TRBJ2-3 | TRBV15 | - | TGTGCCACCAGCGGGCCAGGGGACTCCACCACAGATACGCAGTATTTT | CATSGPGDSTTDTQYF
medium-sized | TRBJ1-2 | TRBV2 | - | TGTGCCAGCAGTGAAGCGCTGTTAGGGATAAATGGCTACACCTTC | CASSEALLGINGYTF
- | TRBJ2-1 | TRBV4-1 | - | TGCGCCAGCAGCCAAGATAACACAGGGACCGACAATGAGCAGTTCTTC | CASSQDNTGTDNEQFF
few | TRBJ1-4 | TRBV5-1 | - | TGCGCCAGAAGCCTGGCCCCGACAGGTGAAAAACTGTTTTTT | CARSLAPTGEKLFF
- | TRBJ1-1 | TRBV29-1 | TRBD1 | TGCAGCGTGACAGATACCGGGACAGGGGGCGTTGCTTTCTTT | CSVTDTGTGGVAFF
medium-sized | TRBJ2-7 | TRBV19 | - | TGTGCCAGTAGTATCGCAACAGCCTACGAGCAGTACTTC | CASSIATAYEQYF
medium-sized | TRBJ1-3 | TRBV12-3/TRBV12-4 | - | TGTGCCAGCAGCCGGGAAGGGCCTGGAAACACCATATATTTT | CASSREGPGNTIYF
- | TRBJ2-7 | TRBV7-8 | - | TGTGCCAGCAGCCCGGCAAAAAAAGGGGGGCTTGGGGAGCAGTACTTC | CASSPAKKGGLGEQYF
few | TRBJ2-7 | TRBV5-6 | - | TGTGCCAGCAGCTTCCTATCGGGAGTGACCTACGAGCAGTACTTC | CASSFLSGVTYEQYF
few | TRBJ2-3 | TRBV19 | TRBD2 | TGTGCCAGTAGTCGGACTAGCGGGAGGGCAGATACGCAGTATTTT | CASSRTSGRADTQYF
- | TRBJ1-1 | TRBV5-1 | TRBD1 | TGCGCCAGCAGAGAAGATGGAACAGGGGGCCTGACTGAAGCTTTCTTT | CASREDGTGGLTEAFF
medium-sized | TRBJ2-3 | TRBV9 | TRBD2 | TGTGCCAGCAGCGAGACTAGCGGGAGGGCAGATACGCAGTATTTT | CASSETSGRADTQYF
few | TRBJ1-5 | TRBV7-3 | - | TGTGCCAGCAGCTTAAATGGTCAGCCCCAGCATTTT | CASSLNGQPQHF
- | TRBJ2-3 | TRBV9 | TRBD1 | TGTGCCAGCAGCGTAGGGGACAGTCCGCAGTATTTT | CASSVGDSPQYF
many | TRBJ2-7 | TRBV7-6 | - | TGTGCCAGCAGCTTAGGGACCTACGAGCAGTACTTC | CASSLGTYEQYF
- | TRBJ2-1 | TRBV4-1 | - | TGCGCCAGCAGCCAAGGGGATCCCGCCAATGAGCAGTTCTTC | CASSQGDPANEQFF
many | TRBJ1-4 | TRBV12-3/TRBV12-4 | - | TGTGCCAGCAGTTTTCGCGGGCTTAATGAAAAACTGTTTTTT | CASSFRGLNEKLFF
few | TRBJ2-1 | TRBV20-1 | TRBD2 | TGCAGTGCTAGAGATTTCTATAATAATAGCGGGTATGAGCAGTTCTTC | CSARDFYNNSGYEQFF
few | TRBJ2-2 | TRBV20-1 | TRBD2 | TGCAGTGCTAGAGCATTGGGACTAGCCGCCGGGGAGCTGTTTTTT | CSARALGLAAGELFF